Below, one T cell receptor (beta chain) is given with its context. Its antigen is still unknown. The sample belongs to a study of T cell responses to AZD1222 COVID-19 vaccine. Study outcomes and limitations: Among vaccine-associated CD4 TCRs, coverage spanned spike, with dominance at 160-218 and 743-854. It was only after the peak T cell response that any repertoires were sampled.

Repertoires were generated with immunoSEQ multiplex PCR, while TCRdb's copy carries only in-frame clones and drops some. The data hold around 140,000 clones, with approximately 94% observed a single time. Germline V CDR1 and CDR2: KGHSH, LQKENI. The CDR3 is 16 residues long. The V and J ends lost 3 bases and 4 bases respectively, with 18 bases between them. This chain joins TRBV18 and TRBJ1-2; tentative D call: TRBD1 (5 bases). The material was peripheral blood, obtained on day 0 of AZD1222 vaccination. The TCR sequence derives from an adult in good health. The CDR3 loop is CASSPSGTRVFYGYTF. CDR3 bases: TGTGCCAGCTCACCTTCCGGGACCCGGGTTTTCTATGGCTACACCTTC.